These T cell receptor beta chains were read from a single sample in a study of blood T cell repertoires in COVID-19. Sequenced by immunoSEQ multiplex PCR; TCRdb stores in-frame clones only, minus some. The sample holds about 250,000 clones, approximately 80% seen once. The material sequenced was peripheral blood. The origin of the receptors is a woman of 80 years or more with active or convalescent COVID-19. Each CDR3 is given with its conserved first and last residue. The D gene is left open where the match is weak. For some rows the clone size is stated as once, few or many, or as a class when expanded; others skip it.

clone_size	j_call	d_call	v_call	cdr3_aa	cdr3_nt
-	TRBJ2-5	TRBD2	TRBV6-1	CASSEEASGGGGTQYF	TGTGCCAGCAGTGAAGAGGCTAGCGGGGGGGGAGGGACCCAGTACTTC
few	TRBJ2-7	-	TRBV19	CASSIFEVPTYEQYF	TGTGCCAGTAGTATTTTTGAGGTACCGACCTACGAGCAGTACTTC
-	TRBJ1-2	-	TRBV3-1/TRBV3-2	CASRDSRRYGYTF	TGTGCCAGCAGGGACAGTCGACGGTATGGCTACACCTTC
-	TRBJ1-1	TRBD1	TRBV12-3/TRBV12-4	CASSLDRHTEAFF	TGTGCCAGCAGCCTGGACAGGCACACTGAAGCTTTCTTT
-	TRBJ1-1	-	TRBV5-1	CASSLDPPGLNTEAFF	TGCGCCAGCAGCTTGGACCCCCCAGGGCTGAACACTGAAGCTTTCTTT
few	TRBJ1-6	-	TRBV6-1	CASSEAGGHSYNSPLHF	TGTGCCAGCAGTGAAGCAGGAGGGCACTCCTATAATTCACCCCTCCACTTT
-	TRBJ2-3	-	TRBV4-2	CASSAEGQSTDTQYF	TGTGCCAGCAGCGCGGAGGGACAGAGCACAGATACGCAGTATTTT
-	TRBJ2-1	-	TRBV5-1	CASRLTGPYNEQFF	TGCGCCAGCAGGTTGACAGGTCCATACAATGAGCAGTTCTTC
many	TRBJ1-1	-	TRBV10-3	CATLVGEDTEAFF	TGTGCCACCCTGGTCGGGGAGGACACTGAAGCTTTCTTT
-	TRBJ2-7	TRBD2	TRBV9	CASSTRLAGASEQYF	TGTGCCAGCAGCACGAGACTAGCGGGGGCTTCCGAGCAGTACTTC
-	TRBJ2-1	-	TRBV30	CAWSRPGGNEQFF	TGTGCCTGGAGCCGGCCTGGCGGCAATGAGCAGTTCTTC
once	TRBJ1-1	-	TRBV18	CASSPGATANTEAFF	TGTGCCAGCTCACCGGGGGCGACAGCGAACACTGAAGCTTTCTTT
-	TRBJ1-5	-	TRBV18	CASSPERDSNQPQHF	TGTGCCAGCTCACCTGAGCGGGATAGCAATCAGCCCCAGCATTTT
-	TRBJ2-3	-	TRBV12-5	CASALSYRTDTQYF	TGTGCTAGTGCTCTAAGTTACCGCACAGATACGCAGTATTTT
-	TRBJ1-2	-	TRBV2	CASSEALVYGYTF	TGTGCCAGCAGTGAAGCCCTAGTCTATGGCTACACCTTC
-	TRBJ1-1	-	TRBV7-2	CASSYRSGSLEAFF	TGTGCCAGCAGCTACCGTTCCGGGAGCCTTGAAGCTTTCTTT
-	TRBJ2-1	TRBD2	TRBV6-5	CASQLAVYNEQFF	TGTGCCAGCCAACTAGCGGTATACAATGAGCAGTTCTTC
-	TRBJ2-2	-	TRBV23-1	CASSQSSEGAGTGELFF	TGCGCCAGCAGTCAATCGTCGGAGGGGGCAGGCACCGGGGAGCTGTTTTTT
-	TRBJ1-2	TRBD1	TRBV18	CASSPGTEYGYTF	TGTGCCAGCTCCCCCGGGACAGAGTATGGCTACACCTTC
-	TRBJ1-2	-	TRBV9	CASGRANYDYGYTF	TGTGCCAGCGGTAGAGCGAACTACGACTATGGCTACACCTTC
-	TRBJ2-5	-	TRBV3-1/TRBV3-2	CASSPFRQSQETQYF	TGTGCCAGCAGCCCATTCCGACAGTCCCAAGAGACCCAGTACTTC
-	TRBJ2-7	TRBD2	TRBV15	CATSIPGVSGNQQYF	TGTGCCACCAGCATCCCGGGTGTTAGCGGGAACCAGCAGTACTTC
-	TRBJ2-3	-	TRBV21-1	CASSNTGIGTDSTDTQYF	TGTGCCAGCAGCAACACGGGGATTGGGACAGATAGCACAGATACGCAGTATTTT
-	TRBJ2-7	TRBD2	TRBV3-1/TRBV3-2	CASSTAGGTYEQYF	TGTGCCAGCAGCACAGCGGGGGGCACCTACGAGCAGTACTTC
-	TRBJ2-3	TRBD2	TRBV27	CASSLHVLAGTDTQYF	TGTGCCAGCAGTTTACATGTACTAGCGGGGACAGATACGCAGTATTTT
-	TRBJ2-7	TRBD2	TRBV5-1	CASSLAGGETYEQYF	TGCGCCAGCAGCTTGGCCGGGGGGGAGACCTACGAGCAGTACTTC
-	TRBJ1-1	-	TRBV11-3	CASSLTRGNTEAFF	TGTGCCAGCAGCTTGACAAGGGGAAACACTGAAGCTTTCTTT
few	TRBJ2-7	TRBD1	TRBV5-1	CASSSGTVSLHEQYF	TGCGCCAGCAGCTCGGGGACAGTTTCCCTCCACGAGCAGTACTTC
-	TRBJ1-5	-	TRBV6-4	CASSESYHQPQHF	TGTGCCAGCAGTGAGAGCTATCATCAGCCCCAGCATTTT
-	TRBJ2-1	-	TRBV5-1	CASSPDPGTQTYSSYNEQFF	TGCGCCAGCAGCCCCGACCCCGGGACACAAACTTACAGCTCCTACAATGAGCAGTTCTTC
-	TRBJ2-7	-	TRBV27	CASSPRVGHSAYEQYF	TGTGCCAGCAGCCCGCGGGTAGGTCATAGCGCCTACGAGCAGTACTTC
-	TRBJ2-2	-	TRBV5-1	CASSSQAGGELFF	TGCGCCAGCAGCTCGCAGGCAGGCGGGGAGCTGTTTTTT
once	TRBJ1-2	-	TRBV6-4	CASSEAGSTGGYTF	TGTGCCAGCAGTGAGGCCGGGTCTACGGGAGGCTACACCTTC
once	TRBJ1-1	-	TRBV6-2/TRBV6-3	CASSYLGVNTEAFF	TGTGCCAGCAGTTACTTAGGGGTGAACACTGAAGCTTTCTTT
-	TRBJ1-5	TRBD1	TRBV7-2	CASSPTGWQPQHF	TGTGCCAGCAGTCCGACAGGGTGGCAGCCCCAGCATTTT
-	TRBJ2-6	TRBD1	TRBV11-1	CASSGQGSGANVLTF	TGTGCCAGCAGCGGACAGGGTTCTGGGGCCAACGTCCTGACTTTC
-	TRBJ2-3	-	TRBV5-1	CASSVMGGTDTQYF	TGCGCCAGCAGTGTAATGGGAGGCACAGATACGCAGTATTTT
-	TRBJ1-6	TRBD1	TRBV6-5	CASSQTGMVKSPLHF	TGTGCCAGCAGTCAGACAGGGATGGTGAAGTCACCCCTCCACTTT
-	TRBJ2-4	TRBD2	TRBV6-1	CASSEWLAGGLSKNIQYF	TGTGCCAGCAGTGAATGGCTAGCGGGAGGGCTCTCCAAAAACATTCAGTACTTC
-	TRBJ2-1	TRBD1	TRBV19	CAVRWGTGTHNEQFF	TGTGCCGTAAGGTGGGGGACAGGGACCCACAATGAGCAGTTCTTC
-	TRBJ1-1	TRBD1	TRBV11-2	CASSARTGTATEAFF	TGTGCCAGCAGCGCCAGGACTGGGACAGCCACTGAAGCTTTCTTT
-	TRBJ2-1	TRBD2	TRBV2	CASVRAGGSYNEQFF	TGTGCCAGCGTACGAGCGGGGGGTAGCTACAATGAGCAGTTCTTC
-	TRBJ2-7	TRBD1	TRBV7-8	CASSNRQGPYEQYF	TGTGCCAGCAGCAACCGACAGGGCCCCTACGAGCAGTACTTC
-	TRBJ2-3	-	TRBV27	CASSFRDTRTDTQYF	TGTGCCAGCAGTTTCAGGGATACCCGCACAGATACGCAGTATTTT
-	TRBJ2-2	TRBD2	TRBV10-2	CASSYSGRRNTGELFF	TGCGCCAGCAGTTATAGCGGGAGAAGGAACACCGGGGAGCTGTTTTTT
few	TRBJ2-7	-	TRBV5-1	CASSLATGHEQYF	TGCGCCAGCAGCTTGGCGACGGGTCACGAGCAGTACTTC
-	TRBJ1-5	-	TRBV19	CASSIRQGKALVQPQHF	TGTGCCAGTAGTATCCGGCAGGGGAAGGCCCTAGTTCAGCCCCAGCATTTT
-	TRBJ1-4	-	TRBV7-9	CASSPPPGRGGDEKLFF	TGTGCCAGCAGCCCCCCTCCGGGCAGGGGCGGTGATGAAAAACTGTTTTTT
-	TRBJ1-1	-	TRBV2	CASSEVARTEAFF	TGTGCCAGCAGTGAAGTAGCTCGTACTGAAGCTTTCTTT
-	TRBJ2-5	TRBD2	TRBV28	CASSSPGTSRETQYF	TGTGCCAGCAGTTCACCGGGGACTAGTAGGGAGACCCAGTACTTC
-	TRBJ2-1	-	TRBV6-1	CASSEEDRSYNEQFF	TGTGCCAGCAGTGAAGAAGACAGGTCCTACAATGAGCAGTTCTTC
-	TRBJ1-1	TRBD1	TRBV7-2	CASSLMGQGVTEAFF	TGTGCCAGCAGCTTAATGGGACAGGGGGTAACTGAAGCTTTCTTT
-	TRBJ2-5	-	TRBV5-1	CASSLGQVFQETQYF	TGCGCCAGCAGCTTGGGGCAGGTGTTCCAAGAGACCCAGTACTTC
-	TRBJ2-6	-	TRBV5-1	CASSLEPFGANVLTF	TGCGCCAGCAGCTTGGAGCCATTTGGGGCCAACGTCCTGACTTTC
-	TRBJ2-5	-	TRBV7-9	CASSLGQYQETQYF	TGTGCCAGCAGCCTCGGACAGTATCAAGAGACCCAGTACTTC
few	TRBJ1-4	-	TRBV15	CATSREGLGRNEKLFF	TGTGCCACCAGCAGAGAGGGGTTGGGGAGAAATGAAAAACTGTTTTTT
once	TRBJ2-7	-	TRBV18	CASSLTDGGYEQYF	TGTGCCAGCTCACTCACCGACGGGGGCTACGAGCAGTACTTC
-	TRBJ1-1	-	TRBV30	CAWSVRGTEAFF	TGTGCCTGGAGTGTAAGAGGGACTGAAGCTTTCTTT
few	TRBJ1-3	-	TRBV10-3	CAISGHAGNTIYF	TGTGCCATCAGTGGACATGCGGGAAACACCATATATTTT
-	TRBJ2-2	-	TRBV18	CASSPPSLGGELFF	TGTGCCAGCTCACCACCGAGTCTAGGCGGGGAGCTGTTTTTT